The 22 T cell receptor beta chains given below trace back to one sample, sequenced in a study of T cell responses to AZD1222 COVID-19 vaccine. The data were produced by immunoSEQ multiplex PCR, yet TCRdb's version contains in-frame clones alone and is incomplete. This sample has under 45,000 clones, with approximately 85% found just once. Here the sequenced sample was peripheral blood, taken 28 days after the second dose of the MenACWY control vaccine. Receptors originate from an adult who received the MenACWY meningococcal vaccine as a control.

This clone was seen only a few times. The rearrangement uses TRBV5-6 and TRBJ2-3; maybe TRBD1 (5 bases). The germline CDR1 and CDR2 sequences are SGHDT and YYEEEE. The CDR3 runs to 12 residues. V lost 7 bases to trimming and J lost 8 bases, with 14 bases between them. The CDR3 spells CASGTGPGTQYF. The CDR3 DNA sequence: TGTGCCAGCGGAACAGGTCCTGGTACGCAGTATTTT.

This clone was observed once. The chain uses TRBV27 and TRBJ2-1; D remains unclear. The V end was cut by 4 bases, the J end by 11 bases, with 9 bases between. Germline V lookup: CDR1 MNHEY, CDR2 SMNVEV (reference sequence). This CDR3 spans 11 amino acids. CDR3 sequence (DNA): TGTGCCAGCAGTTCCCGTGCGCAGCAGTTCTTC. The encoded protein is CASSSRAQQFF.

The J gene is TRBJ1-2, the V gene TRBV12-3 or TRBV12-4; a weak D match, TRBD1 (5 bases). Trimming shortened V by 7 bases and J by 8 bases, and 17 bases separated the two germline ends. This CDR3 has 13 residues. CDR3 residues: CASITHGGYGYTF. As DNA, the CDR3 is TGTGCCAGCATCACTCATGGGGGGTACGGCTACACCTTC.

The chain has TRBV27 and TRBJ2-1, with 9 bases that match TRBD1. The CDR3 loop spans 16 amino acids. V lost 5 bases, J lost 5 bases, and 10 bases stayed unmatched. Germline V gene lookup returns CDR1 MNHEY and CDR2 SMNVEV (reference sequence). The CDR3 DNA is TGTGCCAGCAGTGCCACAGGGGGCTGGGGGCACAATGAGCAGTTCTTC. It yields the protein CASSATGGWGHNEQFF.

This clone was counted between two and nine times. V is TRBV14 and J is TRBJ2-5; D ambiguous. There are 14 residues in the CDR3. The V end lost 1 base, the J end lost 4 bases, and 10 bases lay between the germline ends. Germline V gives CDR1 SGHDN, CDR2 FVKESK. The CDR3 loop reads CASSQAWAGETQYF. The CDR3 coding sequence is TGTGCCAGCAGCCAAGCGTGGGCAGGAGAGACCCAGTACTTC.

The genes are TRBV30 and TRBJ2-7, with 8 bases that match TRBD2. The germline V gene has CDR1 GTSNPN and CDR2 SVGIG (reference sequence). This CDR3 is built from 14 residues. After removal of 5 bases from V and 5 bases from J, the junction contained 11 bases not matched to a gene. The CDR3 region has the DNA TGTGCCTGGGGGGAAAGCGGGAGTTTCAACGAGCAGTACTTC. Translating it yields CAWGESGSFNEQYF. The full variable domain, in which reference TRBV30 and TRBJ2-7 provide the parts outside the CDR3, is SQTIHQWPATLVQPVGSPLSLECTVEGTSNPNLYWYRQAAGRGLQLLFYSVGIGQISSEVPQNLSASRPQDRQFILSSKKLLLSDSGFYLCAWGESGSFNEQYFGPGTRLTVT.

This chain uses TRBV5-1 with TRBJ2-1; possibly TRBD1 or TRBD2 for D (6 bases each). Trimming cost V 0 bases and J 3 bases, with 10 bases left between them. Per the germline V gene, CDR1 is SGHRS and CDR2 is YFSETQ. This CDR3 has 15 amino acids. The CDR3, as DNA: TGCGCCAGCAGCTTGGAGGGGGGAAACTACAATGAGCAGTTCTTC. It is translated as CASSLEGGNYNEQFF.

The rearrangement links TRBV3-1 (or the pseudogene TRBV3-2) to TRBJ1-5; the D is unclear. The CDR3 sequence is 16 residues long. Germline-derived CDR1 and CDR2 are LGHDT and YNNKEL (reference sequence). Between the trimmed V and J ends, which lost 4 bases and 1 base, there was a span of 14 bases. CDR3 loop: CASSLSLLGSNQPQHF. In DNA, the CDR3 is TGTGCCAGCAGCCTTAGTTTATTGGGAAGCAATCAGCCCCAGCATTTT.

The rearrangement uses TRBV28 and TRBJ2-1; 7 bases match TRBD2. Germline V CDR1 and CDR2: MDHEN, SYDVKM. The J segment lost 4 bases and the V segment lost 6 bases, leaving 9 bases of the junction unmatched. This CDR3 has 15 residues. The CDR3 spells CASSGPPAGYNEQFF. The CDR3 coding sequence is TGTGCCAGCAGCGGGCCCCCAGCGGGGTACAATGAGCAGTTCTTC.

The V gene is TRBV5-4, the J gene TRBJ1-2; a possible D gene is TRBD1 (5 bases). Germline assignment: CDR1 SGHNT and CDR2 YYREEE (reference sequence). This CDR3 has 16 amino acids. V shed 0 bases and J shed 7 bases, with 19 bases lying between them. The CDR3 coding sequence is TGTGCCAGCAGCTTGGGTCTTATAGGGGACCACTTTGGCTACACCTTC. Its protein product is CASSLGLIGDHFGYTF. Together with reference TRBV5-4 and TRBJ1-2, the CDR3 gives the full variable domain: ETGVTQSPTHLIKTRGQQVTLRCSSQSGHNTVSWYQQALGQGPQFIFQYYREEENGRGNFPPRFSGLQFPNYSSELNVNALELDDSALYLCASSLGLIGDHFGYTFGSGTRLTVV.

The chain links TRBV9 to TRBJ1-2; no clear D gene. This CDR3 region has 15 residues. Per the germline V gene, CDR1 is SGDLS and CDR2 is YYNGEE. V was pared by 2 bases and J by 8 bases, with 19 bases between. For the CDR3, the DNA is TGTGCCAGCAGCGTTAGCTCTAGGGTTGTGATCGGCTACACCTTC. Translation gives CASSVSSRVVIGYTF.

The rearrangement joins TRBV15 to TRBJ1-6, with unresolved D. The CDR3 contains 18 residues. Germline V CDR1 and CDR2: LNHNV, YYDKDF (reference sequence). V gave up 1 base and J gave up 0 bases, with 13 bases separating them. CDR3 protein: CATSRGSSTVSYNSPLHF. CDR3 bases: TGTGCCACCAGCAGAGGTAGTTCGACGGTCTCCTATAATTCACCCCTCCACTTT.

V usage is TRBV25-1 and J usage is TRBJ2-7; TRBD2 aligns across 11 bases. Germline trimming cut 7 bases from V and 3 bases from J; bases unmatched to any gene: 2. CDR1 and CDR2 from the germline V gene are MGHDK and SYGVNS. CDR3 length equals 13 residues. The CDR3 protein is CASTGTSGYEQYF. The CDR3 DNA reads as TGTGCCAGCACTGGGACTAGCGGCTACGAGCAGTACTTC.

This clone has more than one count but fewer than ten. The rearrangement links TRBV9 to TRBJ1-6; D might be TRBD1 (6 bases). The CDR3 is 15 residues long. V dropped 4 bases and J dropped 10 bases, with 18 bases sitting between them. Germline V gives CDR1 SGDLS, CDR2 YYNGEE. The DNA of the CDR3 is TGTGCCAGCAGCCTTAGTCCGGGGGCCGAGTCACCCCTCCACTTT. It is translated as CASSLSPGAESPLHF.

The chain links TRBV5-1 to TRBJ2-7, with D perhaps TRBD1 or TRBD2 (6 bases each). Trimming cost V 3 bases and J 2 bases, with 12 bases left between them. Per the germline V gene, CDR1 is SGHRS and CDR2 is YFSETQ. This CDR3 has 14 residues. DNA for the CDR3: TGCGCCAGCAGCTCTGGGGGGCAAACCTACGAGCAGTACTTC. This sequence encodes CASSSGGQTYEQYF.

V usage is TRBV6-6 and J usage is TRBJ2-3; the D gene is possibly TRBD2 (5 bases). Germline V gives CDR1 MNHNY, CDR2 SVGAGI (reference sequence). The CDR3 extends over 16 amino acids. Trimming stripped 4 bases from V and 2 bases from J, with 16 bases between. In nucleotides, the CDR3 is TGTGCCAGCAGTTCCACCCAGCGGTTAATCACAGATACGCAGTATTTT. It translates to CASSSTQRLITDTQYF.

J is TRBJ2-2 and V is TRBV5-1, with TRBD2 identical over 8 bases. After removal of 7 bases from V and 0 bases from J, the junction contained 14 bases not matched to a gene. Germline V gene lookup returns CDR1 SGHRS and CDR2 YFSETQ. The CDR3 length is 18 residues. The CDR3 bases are TGCGCCAGCGAAGAGCTGCCCGGGGGGGCGCCGAACACCGGGGAGCTGTTTTTT. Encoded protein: CASEELPGGAPNTGELFF.

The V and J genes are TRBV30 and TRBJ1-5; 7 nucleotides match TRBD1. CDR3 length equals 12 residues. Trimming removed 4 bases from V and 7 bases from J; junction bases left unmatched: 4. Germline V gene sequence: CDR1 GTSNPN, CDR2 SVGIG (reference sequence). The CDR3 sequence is CAWTGGQQPQHF. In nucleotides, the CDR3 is TGTGCCTGGACAGGGGGACAGCAGCCCCAGCATTTT.

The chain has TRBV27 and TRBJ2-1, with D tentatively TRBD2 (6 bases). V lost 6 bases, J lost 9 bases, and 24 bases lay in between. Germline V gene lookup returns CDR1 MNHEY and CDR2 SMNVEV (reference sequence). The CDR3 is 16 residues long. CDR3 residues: CASRGVVGSGGGEQFF. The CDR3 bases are TGTGCCAGCAGGGGGGTGGTCGGGAGCGGCGGAGGTGAGCAGTTCTTC.

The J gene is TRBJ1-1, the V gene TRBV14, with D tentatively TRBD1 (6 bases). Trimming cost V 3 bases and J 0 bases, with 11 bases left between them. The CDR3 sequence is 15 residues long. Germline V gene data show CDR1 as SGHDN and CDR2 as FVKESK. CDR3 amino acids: CASSHQGLMNTEAFF. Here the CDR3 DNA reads TGTGCCAGCAGCCATCAGGGGTTAATGAACACTGAAGCTTTCTTT.

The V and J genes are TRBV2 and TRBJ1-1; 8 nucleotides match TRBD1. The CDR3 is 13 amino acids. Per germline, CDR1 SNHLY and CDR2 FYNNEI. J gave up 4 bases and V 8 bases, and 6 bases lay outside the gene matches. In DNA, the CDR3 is TGTGCCAGCCGGACAGGGTTCTTCACTGAAGCTTTCTTT. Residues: CASRTGFFTEAFF.

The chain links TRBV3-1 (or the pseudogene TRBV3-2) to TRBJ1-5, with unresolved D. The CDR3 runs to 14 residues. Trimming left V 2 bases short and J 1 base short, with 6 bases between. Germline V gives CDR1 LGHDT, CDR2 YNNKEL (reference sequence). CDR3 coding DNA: TGTGCCAGCAGCCAACTCCAGAGCAATCAGCCCCAGCATTTT. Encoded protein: CASSQLQSNQPQHF.